The 9 T cell receptor beta chains presented below share a single source sample, sequenced in a study of blood T cell repertoires in COVID-19. Sequencing was performed with immunoSEQ multiplex PCR; in TCRdb, only in-frame clones are kept and a portion is missing. The sample contains roughly 22,000 clones, 75% to 90% of which appear only once. Sequencing was carried out using peripheral blood. The receptors originated from a woman in her seventies with COVID-19, enrolled during active disease.

This clone was seen just once. The DNA of the CDR3 is TGCAGCGCCTCCGGGACAGGGGTTCCCGGGGCCAACGTCCTGACTTTC. Its protein product is CSASGTGVPGANVLTF. This chain links TRBV29-1 with TRBJ2-6; 10 bases agree with TRBD1. V gave up 7 bases and J gave up 4 bases; unmatched junction bases: 10. The CDR3 has 16 residues. Germline CDR1 and CDR2: SQVTM and ANQGSEA.

V and J are TRBV4-2 and TRBJ2-1; 8 nucleotides agree with TRBD2. This CDR3 is 17 amino acids long. CDR1 is LGHNA and CDR2 is YNFKEQ in the germline V gene. J gave up 2 bases and V 1 base, and 7 bases lay outside the gene matches. CDR3 region: CASSQVVGGEPYNEQFF. In nucleotides, the CDR3 is TGTGCCAGCAGCCAAGTCGTCGGGGGGGAGCCCTACAATGAGCAGTTCTTC.

A few counts support this clone. This chain links TRBV15 with TRBJ2-7, with 7 bases that match TRBD2. V trimming: 0 bases; J trimming: 7 bases; junction bases outside the gene matches: 12. The germline CDR1 and CDR2 sequences are LNHNV and YYDKDF (reference sequence). This CDR3 has 16 amino acids. CDR3 sequence: CATSRDPGRGLGEQYF. The CDR3 DNA reads TGTGCCACCAGCAGAGATCCGGGGAGGGGACTGGGGGAGCAGTACTTC.

This chain connects TRBV5-5 to TRBJ2-5; 11 positions agree with TRBD2. The CDR3 contains 14 residues. Germline V gives CDR1 SGHKS, CDR2 YYEKEE (reference sequence). Trimming cost V 4 bases and J 3 bases; bases outside gene matches: 2. This CDR3 is CASSGGLAEETQYF. CDR3 DNA sequence: TGTGCCAGCAGCGGGGGACTAGCGGAAGAGACCCAGTACTTC.

V and J are TRBV24-1 and TRBJ2-5; D is ambiguous. Looked up from germline, CDR1 is KGHDR and CDR2 is SFDVKD. With 3 bases removed from V and 5 bases from J, the gap between germline ends came to 15 bases. This CDR3 spans 15 amino acids. CDR3 nucleotides: TGTGCCACCAGTGATCCATACTCTAGTGGTGAGACCCAGTACTTC. This codes for CATSDPYSSGETQYF.

The chain joins TRBV3-1 (or the pseudogene TRBV3-2) to TRBJ2-3, with D possibly being TRBD2 (5 bases). Trimming cost V 2 bases and J 1 base, with 19 bases left between them. This CDR3 has 18 amino acids. Per the germline V gene, CDR1 is LGHDT and CDR2 is YNNKEL (reference sequence). The CDR3 spells CASSQQGWSGIGTDTQYF. In DNA form, the CDR3 reads TGTGCCAGCAGCCAACAAGGGTGGTCGGGGATCGGCACAGATACGCAGTATTTT.

The V and J genes are TRBV7-8 and TRBJ2-1, with 8 bases fitting TRBD2. This CDR3 contains 16 residues. CDR1 and CDR2 (germline): SGHVS, FQNEAQ. Trimming at V came to 5 bases and at J to 13 bases, leaving 19 bases not matched to a gene. The CDR3 DNA sequence: TGTGCCAGCAGCGCCAGCAGGGTAAGCGCGGGAGGACAACAGTTCTTC. Its protein is CASSASRVSAGGQQFF.

The chain joins TRBV4-1 to TRBJ2-3, with D tentatively TRBD1 (6 bases). Trimming removed 0 bases at V and 3 bases at J, with 7 bases between. The CDR3 runs to 14 residues. Germline CDR1 is MGHRA and CDR2 is YSYEKL. The CDR3 sequence: CASSQDRGTDTQYF. The CDR3 DNA follows: TGCGCCAGCAGCCAAGATAGGGGGACAGATACGCAGTATTTT.

In this sample, this clone turned up once. This rearrangement joins TRBV11-2 to TRBJ2-7; weak D call: TRBD1 (5 bases). The germline CDR1 and CDR2 sequences are SGHAT and FQNNGV. With 4 bases removed from V and 4 bases from J, the gap between germline ends came to 8 bases. CDR3 length equals 12 residues. The CDR3 protein is CASSSDRYEQYF. The CDR3 nucleotides read TGTGCCAGCAGCTCCGACAGATACGAGCAGTACTTC.